A selection of T cell receptor beta chains follows, all from one sample in a study of T cell repertoires in cytomegalovirus infection. TCRdb reanalysed the reads using MiXCR and keeps one entry per CDR3 protein. The data hold fewer than 950,000 distinct CDR3 sequences, with over 25% observed a single time. Their specific antigens are unknown. This specimen consisted of cultured CD8+ T cells from PBMCs, obtained from culture after CMV antigen stimulation. All receptors derive from a human donor in good health (CMV status not recorded). Some clones in this sample may be carry-over from other donors' samples. Both conserved end residues are part of each CDR3. Each record gives: clone size, J gene, D gene, V gene, CDR3 DNA, CDR3 protein. D genes are given only for firm matches. Rows may omit the clone size; those that give it use once, few, many or a size class.

abundance: -
j_gene: TRBJ1-1
d_gene: -
v_gene: TRBV9
CDR3nt: TGTGCCAGCGGAAACTTGAACACTGAAGCTTTCTTT
CDR3aa: CASGNLNTEAFF

abundance: -
j_gene: TRBJ1-6
d_gene: TRBD1
v_gene: TRBV7-9
CDR3nt: TGTGCCAGCAGCGACCGGGACAGGGTGATTTCACCCCTCCACTTT
CDR3aa: CASSDRDRVISPLHF

abundance: few
j_gene: TRBJ2-2
d_gene: -
v_gene: TRBV10-3
CDR3nt: TGTGCCCTCGGGGGTACACCCGAGGGGGGACCTGCTTCGAACACCGGGGAGCTGTTTTTT
CDR3aa: CALGGTPEGGPASNTGELFF

abundance: few
j_gene: TRBJ1-1
d_gene: -
v_gene: TRBV7-8
CDR3nt: TGTGCCAGCAGCATAGGACAGCCGAACACTGAAGCTTTCTTT
CDR3aa: CASSIGQPNTEAFF

abundance: few
j_gene: TRBJ1-2
d_gene: -
v_gene: TRBV7-9
CDR3nt: TGTGCCAGCAGCTTAGGGGCAAAGAAGGATGGCTACACCTTC
CDR3aa: CASSLGAKKDGYTF

abundance: -
j_gene: TRBJ1-1
d_gene: TRBD1
v_gene: TRBV12-3/TRBV12-4
CDR3nt: TGTGCCAGCAGTTGGCAGGGGGCGTTGTACACTGAAGCTTTCTTT
CDR3aa: CASSWQGALYTEAFF

abundance: -
j_gene: TRBJ1-5
d_gene: TRBD1
v_gene: TRBV12-3/TRBV12-4
CDR3nt: TGTGCCAGCAGAACAGGGGGCTGGCAGCCCCAGCATTTT
CDR3aa: CASRTGGWQPQHF

abundance: many
j_gene: TRBJ2-3
d_gene: TRBD2
v_gene: TRBV6-5
CDR3nt: TGTGCCAGCAGCTCACTAGCGGGGGGCTCAGATACGCAGTATTTT
CDR3aa: CASSSLAGGSDTQYF

abundance: few
j_gene: TRBJ1-5
d_gene: -
v_gene: TRBV7-9
CDR3nt: TGTGCCAGCAGCTTAGAGGAACAGCCCCAGCATTTT
CDR3aa: CASSLEEQPQHF

abundance: few
j_gene: TRBJ2-2
d_gene: -
v_gene: TRBV7-3
CDR3nt: TGTGCCAGCAGCCCCGTGTGGCTCTTGAACACCGGGGAGCTGTTTTTT
CDR3aa: CASSPVWLLNTGELFF

abundance: -
j_gene: TRBJ1-6
d_gene: -
v_gene: TRBV27
CDR3nt: TGTGCCAGCAGTCCCCGACAGGCGGGCTCACCCCTCCACTTT
CDR3aa: CASSPRQAGSPLHF

abundance: -
j_gene: TRBJ1-1
d_gene: -
v_gene: TRBV29-1
CDR3nt: TGCAGCGTTGGAGGAATAGACACTGAAGCTTTCTTT
CDR3aa: CSVGGIDTEAFF

abundance: many
j_gene: TRBJ2-5
d_gene: -
v_gene: TRBV11-2
CDR3nt: TGTGCCAGCAGCTTAGTGGGGACTGAACGAGAGACCCAGTACTTC
CDR3aa: CASSLVGTERETQYF

abundance: few
j_gene: TRBJ1-2
d_gene: -
v_gene: TRBV4-3
CDR3nt: TGCGCCAGCAGCCAAGATAAAGGACTGCCCTATGGCTACACCTTC
CDR3aa: CASSQDKGLPYGYTF

abundance: few
j_gene: TRBJ2-1
d_gene: -
v_gene: TRBV5-6
CDR3nt: TGTGCCAGCAGCCCAGGGACCCAGAGCTCCTACAATGAGCAGTTCTTC
CDR3aa: CASSPGTQSSYNEQFF

abundance: -
j_gene: TRBJ2-2
d_gene: TRBD2
v_gene: TRBV27
CDR3nt: TGTGCCAGCAGTTTTCTGGAAGGACTAGCGGGGGGGCAAACCGGGGAGCTGTTTTTT
CDR3aa: CASSFLEGLAGGQTGELFF

abundance: few
j_gene: TRBJ2-1
d_gene: TRBD2
v_gene: TRBV7-9
CDR3nt: TGTGCCAGCAGCTTAGATGATAGCGGGGGGTACAATGAGCAGTTCTTC
CDR3aa: CASSLDDSGGYNEQFF

abundance: few
j_gene: TRBJ2-3
d_gene: TRBD2
v_gene: TRBV2
CDR3nt: TGTGCCAGCATCGACGATCCGGGGGGGACAGATACGCAGTATTTT
CDR3aa: CASIDDPGGTDTQYF

abundance: -
j_gene: TRBJ1-2
d_gene: TRBD1
v_gene: TRBV7-9
CDR3nt: TGTGCCAGCAGCTTCCCGGGACAGGGGGCAACGGATGGCTACACCTTC
CDR3aa: CASSFPGQGATDGYTF

abundance: few
j_gene: TRBJ2-3
d_gene: TRBD1
v_gene: TRBV6-1
CDR3nt: TGTGCCAGCAACCCGACAGGGGGAGGCACAGATACGCAGTATTTT
CDR3aa: CASNPTGGGTDTQYF

abundance: -
j_gene: TRBJ2-1
d_gene: TRBD2
v_gene: TRBV12-3/TRBV12-4
CDR3nt: TGTGCCAGCAGTTTAGCCGGGGGGGCAGATGAGCAGTTCTTC
CDR3aa: CASSLAGGADEQFF

abundance: few
j_gene: TRBJ2-3
d_gene: TRBD2
v_gene: TRBV7-6
CDR3nt: TGTGCCAGCAGTTTTCCCCCCCCCGGACTAGCGGGCCCTAGCACAGATACGCAGTATTTT
CDR3aa: CASSFPPPGLAGPSTDTQYF

abundance: -
j_gene: TRBJ2-7
d_gene: TRBD1
v_gene: TRBV7-9
CDR3nt: TGTGCCAGCGTCCCACCCGGGACAGGGGCCTACGAGCAGTACTTC
CDR3aa: CASVPPGTGAYEQYF

abundance: -
j_gene: TRBJ2-7
d_gene: TRBD2
v_gene: TRBV7-6
CDR3nt: TGTGCCAGCAGCTGGGGGGGCTACGAGCAGTACTTC
CDR3aa: CASSWGGYEQYF

abundance: -
j_gene: TRBJ2-2
d_gene: -
v_gene: TRBV14
CDR3nt: TGTGCCAGCAGCCAACACAGGAGGCCGAACACCGGGGAGCTGTTTTTT
CDR3aa: CASSQHRRPNTGELFF

abundance: -
j_gene: TRBJ2-7
d_gene: TRBD1
v_gene: TRBV11-1
CDR3nt: TGTGCCAGCAGCTTACCCTTACACCGCGGAAGGACAGGGGAATTCGGACTCTACGAGCAGTACTTC
CDR3aa: CASSLPLHRGRTGEFGLYEQYF

abundance: -
j_gene: TRBJ1-2
d_gene: -
v_gene: TRBV10-3
CDR3nt: TGTGGCACCCGAAACGTCCGGGACACCCTGGCCCATGGCTACACCTTC
CDR3aa: CGTRNVRDTLAHGYTF

abundance: few
j_gene: TRBJ2-6
d_gene: -
v_gene: TRBV27
CDR3nt: TGTGCCAGCAGTTGGGACATCCCCTCTGGGGCCAACGTCCTGACTTTC
CDR3aa: CASSWDIPSGANVLTF

abundance: -
j_gene: TRBJ2-2
d_gene: -
v_gene: TRBV12-5
CDR3nt: TGTGCTAGTGGTTCCCCGGTATCCGGGGAGCTGTTTTTT
CDR3aa: CASGSPVSGELFF

abundance: -
j_gene: TRBJ2-5
d_gene: TRBD1
v_gene: TRBV7-9
CDR3nt: TGTGCCAGCAGCCCTCCTGGGGACAGGGTGGTGGGGCAGGCCACCCAGTACTTC
CDR3aa: CASSPPGDRVVGQATQYF

abundance: few
j_gene: TRBJ2-4
d_gene: -
v_gene: TRBV27
CDR3nt: TGTGCCAGCAGTGGCATACAGGGCCGGGATCAGTACTTC
CDR3aa: CASSGIQGRDQYF

abundance: many
j_gene: TRBJ1-1
d_gene: -
v_gene: TRBV7-9
CDR3nt: TGTGCCAGCAGCTCGGACGGGAACACTGAAGCTTTCTTT
CDR3aa: CASSSDGNTEAFF

abundance: -
j_gene: TRBJ1-6
d_gene: -
v_gene: TRBV6-5
CDR3nt: TGTGCCAGCAGTTACTCTGCGGGCTATAATTCACTCCTCCACTTT
CDR3aa: CASSYSAGYNSLLHF

abundance: -
j_gene: TRBJ2-7
d_gene: -
v_gene: TRBV7-6
CDR3nt: TGTGCCAGCAGCTTAGAAAAGGGGGTTCGCGAGCAGTACTTC
CDR3aa: CASSLEKGVREQYF

abundance: many
j_gene: TRBJ2-5
d_gene: TRBD2
v_gene: TRBV7-8
CDR3nt: TGTGCCAGCAGCCACCTTTTCGAGCGGGGGAACCAAGAGACCCAGTACTTC
CDR3aa: CASSHLFERGNQETQYF

abundance: few
j_gene: TRBJ1-2
d_gene: -
v_gene: TRBV27
CDR3nt: TGTGCCAGCAGTGCCACACCCAGTCCGACAGGACTATGGGGCTACACCTTC
CDR3aa: CASSATPSPTGLWGYTF

abundance: -
j_gene: TRBJ1-1
d_gene: -
v_gene: TRBV6-5
CDR3nt: TGTGCCAGCGGTCCAAGGGGGGATACTGAAGCTTTCTTT
CDR3aa: CASGPRGDTEAFF

abundance: -
j_gene: TRBJ2-1
d_gene: -
v_gene: TRBV15
CDR3nt: TGTGCCACCAGCTCTCCGGGCGAAGGGGTCGATGAGCAGTTCTTC
CDR3aa: CATSSPGEGVDEQFF

abundance: -
j_gene: TRBJ2-1
d_gene: TRBD2
v_gene: TRBV20-1
CDR3nt: TGCAGTGCTAGATCGGGGGGAAGGGGATCCTACAATGAGCAGTTCTTC
CDR3aa: CSARSGGRGSYNEQFF

abundance: few
j_gene: TRBJ2-1
d_gene: TRBD2
v_gene: TRBV12-3/TRBV12-4
CDR3nt: TGTGCCAGCAGTTTGGGGAGGGCGTACTGGTTCTTC
CDR3aa: CASSLGRAYWFF

abundance: few
j_gene: TRBJ2-2
d_gene: -
v_gene: TRBV4-1
CDR3nt: TGCGCCAGCAGCCATGTCCCCACAGCTAACACCGGGGAGCTGTTTTTT
CDR3aa: CASSHVPTANTGELFF

abundance: -
j_gene: TRBJ1-5
d_gene: -
v_gene: TRBV15
CDR3nt: TGTGCCACCAGCAGAGACCTGAATCAGCCCCAGCATTTT
CDR3aa: CATSRDLNQPQHF

abundance: few
j_gene: TRBJ1-2
d_gene: -
v_gene: TRBV19
CDR3nt: TGTGCCAGTAGGCATTCCCACCTGTTAGAGCTCAACTATGGCTACACCTTC
CDR3aa: CASRHSHLLELNYGYTF

abundance: few
j_gene: TRBJ1-4
d_gene: -
v_gene: TRBV7-9
CDR3nt: TGTGCCAGCAGCAGGACAAGGGGCACTAATGAAAAACTGTTTTTT
CDR3aa: CASSRTRGTNEKLFF

abundance: few
j_gene: TRBJ2-7
d_gene: -
v_gene: TRBV5-4
CDR3nt: TGTGCCTTCAGCCCGAGCGCCTACGAGCAGTACTTC
CDR3aa: CAFSPSAYEQYF

abundance: few
j_gene: TRBJ1-1
d_gene: -
v_gene: TRBV19
CDR3nt: TGTGCCAGCAGTATAGGGCCCGAAGCTTTCTTT
CDR3aa: CASSIGPEAFF

abundance: -
j_gene: TRBJ1-6
d_gene: -
v_gene: TRBV13
CDR3nt: TGTGCCAGCAGCTTTGCTTACGGTGGGGATAATTCACCCCTCCACTTT
CDR3aa: CASSFAYGGDNSPLHF

abundance: few
j_gene: TRBJ1-1
d_gene: -
v_gene: TRBV10-3
CDR3nt: TGTGCCATCAGTGAGTATCGACAGCAACGGGCCATGAACACTGAAGCTTTCTTT
CDR3aa: CAISEYRQQRAMNTEAFF

abundance: -
j_gene: TRBJ2-3
d_gene: -
v_gene: TRBV7-2
CDR3nt: TGTGCCAGCAGCTCCCTGAGCTTCACAGATACGCAGTATTTT
CDR3aa: CASSSLSFTDTQYF

abundance: few
j_gene: TRBJ2-5
d_gene: -
v_gene: TRBV7-8
CDR3nt: TGTGCCAGCAGCTTAGAGGCGGGGACGCGGCGGAAGACCCAGTACTTC
CDR3aa: CASSLEAGTRRKTQYF

abundance: -
j_gene: TRBJ2-2
d_gene: -
v_gene: TRBV9
CDR3nt: TGTGCCAGCAGCGACCACAGGAAAAACACCGGGGAGCTGTTTTTT
CDR3aa: CASSDHRKNTGELFF

abundance: once
j_gene: TRBJ1-1
d_gene: -
v_gene: TRBV7-9
CDR3nt: TGTGCCAGCAGCCCAGACGGGTTTGAAGCTTTCTTT
CDR3aa: CASSPDGFEAFF

abundance: few
j_gene: TRBJ2-1
d_gene: TRBD2
v_gene: TRBV7-8
CDR3nt: TGTGCCAGCAGCTTAGCCCAGCGGGGGGATGATACCAATGAGCAGTTCTTC
CDR3aa: CASSLAQRGDDTNEQFF

abundance: once
j_gene: TRBJ1-2
d_gene: -
v_gene: TRBV6-1
CDR3nt: TGTGCCAGCAGTGAATGGGGCTGGGAGAACTATGGCTACACCTTC
CDR3aa: CASSEWGWENYGYTF